The sequence of this T cell receptor beta chain was determined in a study of T cell responses to AZD1222 COVID-19 vaccine. Notes on the study in general: Dominant CD4 TCR responses targeted spike regions 160-218 and 743-854. In a largely white British group with more females than males, clonal diversity was possibly underestimated. With two AZD1222 doses given, Spike-specific TCR breadth and depth both rose.

This clone was detected only once. What it binds is unknown. The sample carries other DNA sequences with the same CDR3. Generated by immunoSEQ multiplex PCR, the TCRdb table keeps only in-frame clones and is missing some. Found here are 100,000 to 150,000 clones, around 87% of them singletons; the top ten hold more than 9%. V lost 1 base to trimming and J lost 2 bases, with 5 bases between them. The CDR3 is 13 residues long. CDR1 is MGHRA and CDR2 is YSYEKL in the germline V gene. The receptor was derived from an adult in good health. Sequencing used peripheral blood, obtained on day 0 of AZD1222 vaccination. The V call is TRBV4-1, the J call TRBJ1-2; D gene uncertain. The CDR3 coding sequence is TGCGCCAGCAGCCAAGCACGGAACTATGGCTACACCTTC. It is translated as CASSQARNYGYTF.